The source of this TCR beta chain is a study of vaccination effects on CD4 cells after COVID-19. This table comes from immunoSEQ multiplex PCR, and its TCRdb copy is limited to in-frame clones, with some not included. The repertoire holds 50,000 to 70,000 clones, with 70% to 85% as singletons. CDR1 and CDR2 (germline): KGHSH, LQKENI. V trimming: 8 bases; J trimming: 2 bases; junction bases outside the gene matches: 1. This CDR3 is 12 amino acids long. This clone turned up a few times. Its antigen is as yet unknown. Overall study findings and caveats: Late after vaccination, infection- and vaccine-induced clones showed marked clonal contraction. Researchers reported few convalescent patients and no early post-infection timepoints in the study.

A 10-day culture period preceded the isolation of CD4+ T cells. This person's SARS-CoV-2 infection, confirmed by PCR, occurred between March and December 2020. Cultures received IL-2 medium that replaced half the medium on days 3 and 7. The sample here was CD4+ T cells from PBMCs cultured without peptide, taken before COVID-19 vaccination. The clonotype comes from a human donor who had a prior SARS-CoV-2 infection. The V call is TRBV18, the J call TRBJ1-2, with 8 bases lining up with TRBD1. CDR3 residues: CASRQGNYGYTF. DNA for the CDR3: TGTGCCAGCCGACAGGGGAACTATGGCTACACCTTC.